These 19 T cell receptor beta chains came from one sample sequenced in a study of T cells after yellow fever vaccination. One entry per CDR3 protein, called by TCRdb with MiXCR from the 5' RACE reads. Of around 320,000 distinct CDR3 sequences in the sample, roughly 4.3% were seen once. Sequenced material: PBMCs, taken 15 days after the yellow fever booster vaccination. The receptors stem from a young man who received the YFV17D yellow fever vaccine.

There are many counts of this clonotype. V gene TRBV5-1 combines with J gene TRBJ2-1; a possible D gene is TRBD2 (6 bases). CDR1 and CDR2 from the germline V gene are SGHRS and YFSETQ. This CDR3 contains 14 residues. Trimming removed 0 bases at V and 7 bases at J, with 11 bases between. The CDR3 region has the DNA TGCGCCAGCAGCTTGGCCGCGGAGGGGAATGAGCAGTTCTTC. Protein: CASSLAAEGNEQFF.

This clonotype was seen only a few times. V is TRBV12-3 or TRBV12-4 and J is TRBJ2-5, with D possibly matching TRBD2 (5 bases). CDR3 size: 14 residues. V lost 5 bases, J lost 3 bases, and 13 bases lay in between. The CDR3 nucleotides are TGTGCCAGCAGTCCACCGGGATTAAAAGAGACCCAGTACTTC. Amino acid sequence: CASSPPGLKETQYF.

The V and J genes are TRBV27 and TRBJ1-6, with 9 bases that match TRBD1. The CDR3 is 15 amino acids. Trimming removed 5 bases from V and 8 bases from J; junction bases left unmatched: 7. The germline CDR1 and CDR2 sequences are MNHEY and SMNVEV (reference sequence). In nucleotides, the CDR3 is TGTGCCAGCAGTCTAACCGGGACAGGGCATTCACCCCTCCACTTT. This encodes CASSLTGTGHSPLHF.

This clonotype was detected a few times. The rearrangement uses TRBV6-1 and TRBJ1-5; 8 positions agree with TRBD1. Germline V CDR1 and CDR2: MNHNS, SASEGT. This CDR3 is built from 16 residues. The trim removed 6 bases at V and 6 bases at J, leaving 13 bases unmatched. The CDR3 sequence: CASRDLLGQGFQPQHF. The CDR3 DNA sequence: TGTGCCAGCAGGGACCTCCTTGGACAGGGATTTCAGCCCCAGCATTTT.

The chain carries TRBV6-1 and TRBJ1-5; perhaps TRBD1 as D (5 bases). V lost 6 bases and J lost 0, with 12 bases in between. CDR3 length: 15 amino acids. CDR1 and CDR2 from the germline V gene are MNHNS and SASEGT. CDR3 region: CASRPAGFSNQPQHF. The CDR3 DNA reads TGTGCCAGCAGGCCAGCAGGGTTTAGCAATCAGCCCCAGCATTTT.

The chain combines TRBV7-2 with TRBJ2-7; tentatively, D is TRBD1 or TRBD2 (5 bases each). CDR1 is SGHTA, CDR2 FQGNSA, per germline. Trimming shortened V by 1 base and J by 3 bases, and 10 bases separated the two germline ends. The CDR3 spans 14 residues. CDR3 sequence: CASSLGGPVYEQYF. For the CDR3, the DNA is TGTGCCAGCAGCTTAGGGGGACCCGTCTACGAGCAGTACTTC.

This clonotype was observed many times. The V gene is TRBV20-1, the J gene TRBJ1-5; TRBD1 matches at 7 bases. The CDR3 runs 18 residues. The junction had 17 bases not matched to a gene; V was cut back by 5 bases and J by 1 base. Germline V gene data show CDR1 as DFQATT and CDR2 as SNEGSKA (reference sequence). CDR3: CSADYGTVSGLSNQPQHF. CDR3 DNA sequence: TGCAGTGCTGATTACGGGACAGTATCTGGGCTGAGCAATCAGCCCCAGCATTTT.

This clonotype came up many times. V usage is TRBV5-1 and J usage is TRBJ1-2; possibly TRBD1 for D (6 bases). CDR1 and CDR2 (germline): SGHRS, YFSETQ. The CDR3 loop spans 14 amino acids. Trimming took 4 bases from V and 4 from J, leaving 14 bases between them. The CDR3 DNA reads TGCGCCAGCAGCCAGGTTGGACAGTCCTATGGCTACACCTTC. Amino acid sequence: CASSQVGQSYGYTF.

This clonotype occurred many times. The rearrangement links TRBV4-3 to TRBJ2-5; 9 nucleotides agree with TRBD1. The germline V gene encodes CDR1 LGHNA and CDR2 YSLEER. V gave up 4 bases and J gave up 5 bases; unmatched junction bases: 8. This CDR3 has 15 amino acids. The CDR3 DNA reads TGCGCCAGCAGCCGACAGACAGGGGGAGACGAGACCCAGTACTTC. Amino acids: CASSRQTGGDETQYF.

The chain uses TRBV7-2 and TRBJ2-1, with 11 bases identical to TRBD2. Germline V gene sequence: CDR1 SGHTA, CDR2 FQGNSA. The length of the CDR3 is 13 residues. The V segment lost 5 bases and the J segment 15 bases; nucleotides outside the gene matches: 9. The chain's CDR3 is CASSLPPSGGPFF. Written as DNA, the CDR3 is TGTGCCAGCAGCCTGCCCCCTAGCGGGGGGCCGTTCTTC.

This clonotype appeared many times. The chain is built from TRBV29-1 and TRBJ2-3; 8 bases match TRBD2. The CDR3 has 14 amino acids. Germline assignment: CDR1 SQVTM and CDR2 ANQGSEA. With 6 bases clipped from V and 0 bases from J, the junction kept 5 bases outside the gene matches. CDR3 bases: TGCAGCGTGGAGCGGGGGTCTAGCACAGATACGCAGTATTTT. Residues: CSVERGSSTDTQYF.

This clonotype showed up many times. The J gene is TRBJ1-2, the V gene TRBV20-1; weak D call: TRBD1 (6 bases). The CDR3 is made up of 13 amino acids. Trimming pared 0 bases from V and 8 bases from J, leaving 13 bases between. Germline loops: CDR1 DFQATT, CDR2 SNEGSKA (reference sequence). CDR3 coding DNA: TGCAGTGCTAGAGAGGAACAGGGAAGCGGCTACACCTTC. Protein product: CSAREEQGSGYTF.

About this clonotype itself: A much bigger clone sits one base away, suggesting this may be a read error. The chain couples TRBV12-3 or TRBV12-4 to TRBJ2-3, with 7 bases matching TRBD2. The CDR3 sequence is 12 residues long. V dropped 3 bases and J dropped 10; count of bases not matched to a gene: 4. The CDR3 reads CASSLARGSQYF. In DNA form, the CDR3 reads TGTGCCAGCAGTTTGGCGCGGGGGTCGCAGTATTTT.

This chain connects TRBV12-3 or TRBV12-4 to TRBJ1-1; 7 nucleotides align to TRBD1. This CDR3 has 14 residues. After removal of 4 bases from V and 4 bases from J, the junction contained 6 bases not matched to a gene. CDR3 coding DNA: TGTGCCAGCAGTTCCAGCAGGGGGTTCACTGAAGCTTTCTTT. This gives the protein CASSSSRGFTEAFF.

This clonotype turned up a few times. The chain uses TRBV5-5 and TRBJ1-2; D possibly corresponds to TRBD1 (6 bases). This CDR3 is 13 amino acids long. Looked up from germline, CDR1 is SGHKS and CDR2 is YYEKEE (reference sequence). V dropped 5 bases and J dropped 2 bases, with 10 bases sitting between them. CDR3 nucleotides: TGTGCCAGCAGGATACAGGGAAACTATGGCTACACCTTC. As protein: CASRIQGNYGYTF.

CDR3 protein: CASSRRTNPQETQYF. The CDR3 nucleotides are TGCGCCAGCAGCCGCCGGACTAACCCTCAAGAGACCCAGTACTTC. The chain links TRBV4-1 to TRBJ2-5; D is possibly TRBD2 (6 bases). CDR3 length: 15 amino acids. Germline V gene data show CDR1 as MGHRA and CDR2 as YSYEKL. Trimming left V 4 bases short and J 2 bases short, with 14 bases between.

Only a few counts were recorded for this clonotype. The rearrangement joins TRBV7-6 to TRBJ2-7, with 8 bases that match TRBD2. The germline V gene has CDR1 SGHVS and CDR2 FNYEAQ. J gave up 2 bases and V 5 bases, and 8 bases lay outside the gene matches. The CDR3 is 15 amino acids. The CDR3 spells CASSPRGGPTYEQYF. DNA of the CDR3: TGTGCCAGCAGCCCCCGGGGGGGCCCCACCTACGAGCAGTACTTC.

In its sample, this clonotype was seen a few times. The CDR3 loop reads CSAERGSNGYTF. For the CDR3, the DNA is TGCAGCGCCGAAAGGGGCTCGAATGGCTACACCTTC. The chain carries TRBV29-1 and TRBJ1-2, with D tentatively TRBD1 (5 bases). Trimming stripped 7 bases from V and 6 bases from J, with 15 bases between. The CDR3 has 12 amino acids. Per germline, CDR1 SQVTM and CDR2 ANQGSEA.

The J gene is TRBJ1-2, the V gene TRBV4-3; no firm D call. The CDR3 runs 13 residues. In germline, CDR1 is LGHNA, CDR2 YSLEER. The V end lost 2 bases, the J end lost 8 bases, and 12 bases lay between the germline ends. The CDR3 nucleotides read TGCGCCAGCAGCCAACGAGGGATAGGGGGCTACACCTTC. Translation: CASSQRGIGGYTF.